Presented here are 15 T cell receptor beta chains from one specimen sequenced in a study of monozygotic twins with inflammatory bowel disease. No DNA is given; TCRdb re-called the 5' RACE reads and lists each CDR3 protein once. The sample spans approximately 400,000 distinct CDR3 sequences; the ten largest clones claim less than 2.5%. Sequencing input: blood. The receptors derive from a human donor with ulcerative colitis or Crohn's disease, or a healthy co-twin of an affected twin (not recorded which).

CDR3 protein: CSAVYLGTSGRKVGNEQYF. The rearrangement joins TRBV20-1 to TRBJ2-7; TCRdb outputs TRBD2, but without DNA this stays unchecked. CDR1 is DFQATT and CDR2 is SNEGSKA in the germline V gene (reference sequence). The length of the CDR3 is 19 residues.

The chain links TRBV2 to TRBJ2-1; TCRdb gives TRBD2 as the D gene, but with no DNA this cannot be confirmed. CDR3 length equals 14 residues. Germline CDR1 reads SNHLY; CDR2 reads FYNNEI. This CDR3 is CASSERASGGKGFF. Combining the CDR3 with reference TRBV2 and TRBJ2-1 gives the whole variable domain EPEVTQTPSHQVTQMGQEVILRCVPISNHLYFYWYRQILGQKVEFLVSFYNNEISEKSEIFDDQFSVERPDGSNFTLKIRSTKLEDSAMYFCASSERASGGKGFFGPGTRLTVL.

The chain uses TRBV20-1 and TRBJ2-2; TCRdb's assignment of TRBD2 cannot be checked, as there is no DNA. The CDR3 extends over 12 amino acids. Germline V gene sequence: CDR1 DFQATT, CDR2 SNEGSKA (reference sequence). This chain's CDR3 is CSGPSGTGELFF.

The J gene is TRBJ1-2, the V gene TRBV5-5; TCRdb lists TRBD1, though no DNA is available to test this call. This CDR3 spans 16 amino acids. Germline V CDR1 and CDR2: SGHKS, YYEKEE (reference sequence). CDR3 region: CASSLARGTTLGGYTF.

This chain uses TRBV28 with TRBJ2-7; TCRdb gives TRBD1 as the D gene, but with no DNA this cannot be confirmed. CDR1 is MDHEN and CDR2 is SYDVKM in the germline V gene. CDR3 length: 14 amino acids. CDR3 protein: CASSDRETLGEQYF.

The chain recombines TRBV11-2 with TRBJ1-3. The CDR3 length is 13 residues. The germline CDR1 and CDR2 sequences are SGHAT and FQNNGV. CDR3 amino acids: CASSLEAGNTIYF.

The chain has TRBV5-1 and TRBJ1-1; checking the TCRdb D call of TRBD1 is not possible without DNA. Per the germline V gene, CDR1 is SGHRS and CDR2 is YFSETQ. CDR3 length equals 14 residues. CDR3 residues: CASSYAGARIEAFF. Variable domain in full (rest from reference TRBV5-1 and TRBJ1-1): KAGVTQTPRYLIKTRGQQVTLSCSPISGHRSVSWYQQTPGQGLQFLFEYFSETQRNKGNFPGRFSGRQFSNSRSEMNVSTLELGDSALYLCASSYAGARIEAFFGQGTRLTVV.

CDR3: CASSPYPNNEQFF. This chain links TRBV7-3 with TRBJ2-1. Germline values: CDR1 SGHTA, CDR2 FQGTGA. This CDR3 is built from 13 residues.

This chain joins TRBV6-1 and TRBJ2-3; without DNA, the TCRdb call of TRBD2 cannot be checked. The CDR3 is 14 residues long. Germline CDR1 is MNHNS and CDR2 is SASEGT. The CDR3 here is CASRLAQPTDTQYF.

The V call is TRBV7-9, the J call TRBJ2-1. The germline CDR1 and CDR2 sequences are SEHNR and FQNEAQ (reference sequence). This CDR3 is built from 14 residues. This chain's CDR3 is CASSLVGVTNEQFF.

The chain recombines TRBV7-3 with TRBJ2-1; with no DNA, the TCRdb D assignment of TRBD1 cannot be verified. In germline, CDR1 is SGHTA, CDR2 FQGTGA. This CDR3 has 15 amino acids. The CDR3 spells CASSFTGATYNEQFF.

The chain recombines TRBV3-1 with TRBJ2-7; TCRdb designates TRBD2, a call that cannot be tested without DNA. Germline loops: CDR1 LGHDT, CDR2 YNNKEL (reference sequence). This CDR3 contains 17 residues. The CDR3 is CASSPGLAGGYYPEQYF.

The CDR3 sequence: CASSTGYEQFF. The chain combines TRBV19 with TRBJ2-1; TCRdb returns TRBD1, unconfirmable since there is no DNA. Germline CDR1 is LNHDA and CDR2 is SQIVND (reference sequence). This CDR3 region has 11 residues.

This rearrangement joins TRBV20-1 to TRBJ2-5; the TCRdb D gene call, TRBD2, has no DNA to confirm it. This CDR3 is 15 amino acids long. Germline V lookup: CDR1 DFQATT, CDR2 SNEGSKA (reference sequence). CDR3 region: CSVASGSLVQETQYF.

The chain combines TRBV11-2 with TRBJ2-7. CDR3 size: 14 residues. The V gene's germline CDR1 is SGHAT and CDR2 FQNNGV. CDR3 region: CASSLRQDFYEQYF.